A selection of T cell receptor beta chains follows, all from one sample in a study of Ad26.COV2.S vaccination and SARS-CoV-2 variants. Using immunoSEQ multiplex PCR, the repertoire was profiled, and TCRdb retains in-frame clones only, with some absent. This table has more than 250,000 clones, more than 75% appearing once. The sample in question was peripheral blood, obtained in a trial of Ad26.COV2.S vaccine versus placebo. The receptors were sampled from a person aged 18 to 65 who received the Ad26.COV2.S COVID-19 vaccine or a placebo. CDR3s include the opening cysteine and the closing phenylalanine or tryptophan. The D gene is left open where the match is weak. Size tells how often a clone was seen (once, few, many) or the class of an expanded clone, and some rows leave it out.

.	TRBV3-1/TRBV3-2	TRBJ1-2	.	TGTGCCAGCAGCCAAGCAGCCTATGGCTACACCTTC	CASSQAAYGYTF
.	TRBV6-1	TRBJ1-2	.	TGTGCCAGCTCATCCGAATCATGGGGCTACACCTTC	CASSSESWGYTF
.	TRBV2	TRBJ1-4	.	TGTGCCAGCAGTGTTCGGACTCATGAAAAACTGTTTTTT	CASSVRTHEKLFF
.	TRBV4-1	TRBJ2-3	.	TGCGCCAGCAGCCAAGACGTCAGCACAGATACGCAGTATTTT	CASSQDVSTDTQYF
.	TRBV6-5	TRBJ1-4	.	TGTGCCAGCAGTTACTCGAACCCCAGGTCCTCGGAAAAACTGTTTTTT	CASSYSNPRSSEKLFF
TRBD2	TRBV4-3	TRBJ2-1	.	TGCGCCAGCAGCCAAGGGGATAACGCTCTAGCGGGGGGCGATGAGCAGTTCTTC	CASSQGDNALAGGDEQFF
.	TRBV12-5	TRBJ2-3	.	TGTGCTAGTGGGGGACTCGGAGGGAGCACAGATACGCAGTATTTT	CASGGLGGSTDTQYF
.	TRBV6-5	TRBJ1-3	few	TGTGCCAGCGGGGTCTCTGGAAACACCATATATTTT	CASGVSGNTIYF
.	TRBV29-1	TRBJ2-1	.	TGCAGCGTTGAAGGCGGCAGCTACAATGAGCAGTTCTTC	CSVEGGSYNEQFF
TRBD1	TRBV18	TRBJ2-7	.	TGTGCCAGCTCAACCGGGACAGACTTCTACGAGCAGTACTTC	CASSTGTDFYEQYF
.	TRBV19	TRBJ1-3	.	TGTGCCAGTAGTATAGGCCCGAAAAACACCATATATTTT	CASSIGPKNTIYF
.	TRBV7-2	TRBJ2-2	.	TGTGCCAGCAGTCCTTTAGTCGGCGGATCGAACACCGGGGAGCTGTTTTTT	CASSPLVGGSNTGELFF
.	TRBV19	TRBJ2-3	.	TGTGCCAGTAGTCCCCGGATTGGCACAGATACGCAGTATTTT	CASSPRIGTDTQYF
TRBD1	TRBV2	TRBJ1-6	.	TGTGCCAGCAGTATGGTGGGACAGACCAATTCACCCCTCCACTTT	CASSMVGQTNSPLHF
.	TRBV6-5	TRBJ2-1	.	TGTGCCAGCAGTTACTCGATCCCGGGGGCAAATGAGCAGTTCTTC	CASSYSIPGANEQFF
.	TRBV10-1	TRBJ2-7	.	TGCGCCAGCAGTGAGTCCCCTGCGGGGCGATACTCCTACGAGCAGTACTTC	CASSESPAGRYSYEQYF
TRBD1	TRBV4-1	TRBJ1-2	.	TGCGCCAGCAGGGCAACAGGGGTCTATGGCTACACCTTC	CASRATGVYGYTF
.	TRBV10-3	TRBJ1-6	few	TGTGCCATCAGTGACGAGGCAGGGAAGGCCAACTATAATTCACCCCTCCACTTT	CAISDEAGKANYNSPLHF